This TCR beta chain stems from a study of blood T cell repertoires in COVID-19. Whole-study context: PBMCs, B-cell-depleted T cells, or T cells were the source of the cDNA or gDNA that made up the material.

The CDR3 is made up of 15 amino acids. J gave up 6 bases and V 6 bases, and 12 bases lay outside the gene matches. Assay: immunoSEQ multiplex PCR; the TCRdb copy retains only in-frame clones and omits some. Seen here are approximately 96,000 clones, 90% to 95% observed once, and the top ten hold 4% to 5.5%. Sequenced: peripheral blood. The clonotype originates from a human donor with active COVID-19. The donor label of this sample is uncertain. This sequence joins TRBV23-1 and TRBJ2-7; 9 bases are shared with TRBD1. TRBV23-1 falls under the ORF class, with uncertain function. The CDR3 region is CASSPTGGSLSEQYF. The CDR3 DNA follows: TGCGCCAGCAGCCCAACAGGGGGCTCTTTAAGCGAGCAGTACTTC.